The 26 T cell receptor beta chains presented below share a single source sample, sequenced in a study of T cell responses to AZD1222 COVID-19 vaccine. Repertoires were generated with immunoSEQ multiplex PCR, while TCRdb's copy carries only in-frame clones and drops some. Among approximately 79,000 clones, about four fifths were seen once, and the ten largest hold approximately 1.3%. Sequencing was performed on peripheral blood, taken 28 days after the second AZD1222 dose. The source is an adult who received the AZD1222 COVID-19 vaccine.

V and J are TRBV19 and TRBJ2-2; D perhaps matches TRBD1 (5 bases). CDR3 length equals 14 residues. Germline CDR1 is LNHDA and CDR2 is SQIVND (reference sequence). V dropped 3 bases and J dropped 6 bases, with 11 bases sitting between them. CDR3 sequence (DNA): TGTGCCAGTAGTATCAGGGTTTGGGCCGGGGAGCTGTTTTTT. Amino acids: CASSIRVWAGELFF. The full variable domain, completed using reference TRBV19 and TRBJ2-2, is DGGITQSPKYLFRKEGQNVTLSCEQNLNHDAMYWYRQDPGQGLRLIYYSQIVNDFQKGDIAEGYSVSREKKESFPLTVTSAQKNPTAFYLCASSIRVWAGELFFGEGSRLTVL.

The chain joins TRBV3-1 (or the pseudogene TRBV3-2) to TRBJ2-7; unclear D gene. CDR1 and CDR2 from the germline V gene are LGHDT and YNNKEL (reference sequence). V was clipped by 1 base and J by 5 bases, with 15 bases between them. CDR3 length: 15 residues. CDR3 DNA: TGTGCCAGCAGCCAAGTGGCTTTTTCAGAAAACGAGCAGTACTTC. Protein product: CASSQVAFSENEQYF.

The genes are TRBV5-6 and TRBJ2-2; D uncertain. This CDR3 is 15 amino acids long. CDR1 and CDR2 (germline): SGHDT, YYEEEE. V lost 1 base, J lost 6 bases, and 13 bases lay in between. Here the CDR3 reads CASSLKGLKAGELFF. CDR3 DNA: TGTGCCAGCAGCTTGAAGGGCTTGAAGGCCGGGGAGCTGTTTTTT. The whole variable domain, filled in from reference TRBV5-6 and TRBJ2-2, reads DAGVTQSPTHLIKTRGQQVTLRCSPKSGHDTVSWYQQALGQGPQFIFQYYEEEERQRGNFPDRFSGHQFPNYSSELNVNALLLGDSALYLCASSLKGLKAGELFFGEGSRLTVL.

This chain's CDR3 is CASSFTRDGNTIYF. The CDR3 bases are TGTGCCAGCAGCTTCACAAGAGATGGAAACACCATATATTTT. The V and J genes are TRBV7-2 and TRBJ1-3, with D unresolved. This CDR3 comprises 14 residues. The V end lost 3 bases, the J end lost 3 bases, and 9 bases lay between the germline ends. Germline CDR1 reads SGHTA; CDR2 reads FQGNSA.

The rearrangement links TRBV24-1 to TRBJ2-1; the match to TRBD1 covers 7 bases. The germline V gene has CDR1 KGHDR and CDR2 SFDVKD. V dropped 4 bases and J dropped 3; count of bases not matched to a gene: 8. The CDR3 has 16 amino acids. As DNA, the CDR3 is TGTGCCACCAGTGACCCGACAGGGAACATCTACAATGAGCAGTTCTTC. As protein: CATSDPTGNIYNEQFF.

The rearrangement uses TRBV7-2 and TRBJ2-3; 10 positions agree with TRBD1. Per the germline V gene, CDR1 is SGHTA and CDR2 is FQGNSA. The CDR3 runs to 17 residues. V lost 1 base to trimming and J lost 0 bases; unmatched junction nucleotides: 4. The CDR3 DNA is TGTGCCAGCAGCTTAGTAGGACAGGGGGTGAGCACAGATACGCAGTATTTT. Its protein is CASSLVGQGVSTDTQYF.

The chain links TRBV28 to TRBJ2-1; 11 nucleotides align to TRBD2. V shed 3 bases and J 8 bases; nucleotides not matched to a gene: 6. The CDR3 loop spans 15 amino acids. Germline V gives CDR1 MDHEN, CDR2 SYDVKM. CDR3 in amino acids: CASSLGSGRGDEQFF. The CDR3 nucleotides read TGTGCCAGCAGTTTGGGTAGCGGGAGGGGCGATGAGCAGTTCTTC.

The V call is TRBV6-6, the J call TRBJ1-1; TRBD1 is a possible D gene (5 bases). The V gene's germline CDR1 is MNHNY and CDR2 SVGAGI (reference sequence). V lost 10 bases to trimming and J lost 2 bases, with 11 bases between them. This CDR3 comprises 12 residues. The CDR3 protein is CANGRTNTEAFF. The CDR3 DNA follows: TGTGCCAACGGGCGGACAAACACTGAAGCTTTCTTT.

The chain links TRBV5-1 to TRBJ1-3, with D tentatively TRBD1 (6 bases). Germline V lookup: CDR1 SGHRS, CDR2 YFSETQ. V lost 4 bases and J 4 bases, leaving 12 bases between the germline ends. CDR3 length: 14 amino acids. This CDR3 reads CASSPGHDGNTIYF. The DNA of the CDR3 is TGCGCCAGCAGCCCGGGACACGACGGAAACACCATATATTTT.

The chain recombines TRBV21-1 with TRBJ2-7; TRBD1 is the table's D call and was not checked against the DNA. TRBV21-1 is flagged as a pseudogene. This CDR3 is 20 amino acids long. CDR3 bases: TGTGCCAGCAGCAAATACCCGACCGATCCAAGGGGACAGGGGCTCTACGAGCAGTACTTC. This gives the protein CASSKYPTDPRGQGLYEQYF.

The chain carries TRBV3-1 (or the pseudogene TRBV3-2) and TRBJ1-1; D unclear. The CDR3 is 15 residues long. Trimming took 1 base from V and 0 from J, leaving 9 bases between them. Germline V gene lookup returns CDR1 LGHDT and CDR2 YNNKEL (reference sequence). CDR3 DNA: TGTGCCAGCAGCCAAGGGATAGCTATGAACACTGAAGCTTTCTTT. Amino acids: CASSQGIAMNTEAFF.

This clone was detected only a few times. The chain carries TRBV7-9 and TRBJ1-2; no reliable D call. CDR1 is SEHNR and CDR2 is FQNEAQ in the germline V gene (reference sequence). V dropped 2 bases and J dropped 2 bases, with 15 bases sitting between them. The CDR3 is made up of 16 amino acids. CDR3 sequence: CASSLSGTRINYGYTF. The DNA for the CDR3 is TGTGCCAGCAGCTTAAGCGGAACAAGGATAAACTATGGCTACACCTTC.

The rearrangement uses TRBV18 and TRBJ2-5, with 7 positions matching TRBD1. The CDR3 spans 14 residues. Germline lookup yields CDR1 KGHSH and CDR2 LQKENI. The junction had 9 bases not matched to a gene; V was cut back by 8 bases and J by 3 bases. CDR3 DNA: TGTGCCAGCCAAAATGACAGGGCAGAAGAGACCCAGTACTTC. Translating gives CASQNDRAEETQYF.

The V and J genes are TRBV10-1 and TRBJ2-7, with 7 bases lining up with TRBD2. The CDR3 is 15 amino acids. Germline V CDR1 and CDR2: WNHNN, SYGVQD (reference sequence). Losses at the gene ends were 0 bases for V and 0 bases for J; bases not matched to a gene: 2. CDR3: CASSESCGSSYEQYF. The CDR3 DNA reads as TGCGCCAGCAGTGAGTCGTGCGGGAGCTCCTACGAGCAGTACTTC.

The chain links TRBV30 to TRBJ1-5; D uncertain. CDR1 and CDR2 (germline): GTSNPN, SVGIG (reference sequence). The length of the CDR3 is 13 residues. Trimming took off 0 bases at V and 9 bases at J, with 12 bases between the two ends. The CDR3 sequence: CAWSVGEFGPQHF. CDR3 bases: TGTGCCTGGAGTGTCGGGGAATTCGGGCCCCAGCATTTT.

The CDR3, as DNA: TGTGCCAGTAGTAATCTTCTAGCGGCTGAAAACAATGAGCAGTTCTTC. Amino acid sequence: CASSNLLAAENNEQFF. The rearrangement joins TRBV19 to TRBJ2-1; 7 nucleotides line up with TRBD2. V was pared by 4 bases and J by 5 bases, with 11 bases of the junction left unmatched. Germline CDR1 reads LNHDA; CDR2 reads SQIVND (reference sequence). The CDR3 consists of 16 residues.

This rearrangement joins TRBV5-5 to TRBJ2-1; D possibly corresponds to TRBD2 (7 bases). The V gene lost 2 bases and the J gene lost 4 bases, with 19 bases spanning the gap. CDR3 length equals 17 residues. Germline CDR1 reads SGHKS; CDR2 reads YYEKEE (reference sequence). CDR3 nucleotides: TGTGCCAGCAGCTTCGAAGCGTGGGGGGGCTCTTACAATGAGCAGTTCTTC. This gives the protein CASSFEAWGGSYNEQFF.

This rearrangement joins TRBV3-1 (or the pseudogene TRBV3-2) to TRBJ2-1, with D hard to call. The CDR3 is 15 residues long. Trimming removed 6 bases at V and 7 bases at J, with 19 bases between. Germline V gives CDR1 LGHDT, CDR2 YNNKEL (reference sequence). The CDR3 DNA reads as TGTGCCAGCAGGGATACTGGACCAATGGGGAATGAGCAGTTCTTC. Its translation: CASRDTGPMGNEQFF.

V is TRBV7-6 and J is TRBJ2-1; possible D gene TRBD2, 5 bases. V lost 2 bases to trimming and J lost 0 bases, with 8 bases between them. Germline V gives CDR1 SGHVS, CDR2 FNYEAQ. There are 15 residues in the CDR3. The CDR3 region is CASSLQLGSYNEQFF. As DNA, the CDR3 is TGTGCCAGCAGCTTACAACTAGGCTCCTACAATGAGCAGTTCTTC.

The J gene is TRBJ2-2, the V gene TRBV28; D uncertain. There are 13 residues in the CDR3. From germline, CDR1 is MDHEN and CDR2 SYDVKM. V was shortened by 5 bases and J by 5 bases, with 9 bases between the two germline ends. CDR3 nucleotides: TGTGCCAGCAGTCTGGGGATAACCGGGGAGCTGTTTTTT. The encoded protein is CASSLGITGELFF.

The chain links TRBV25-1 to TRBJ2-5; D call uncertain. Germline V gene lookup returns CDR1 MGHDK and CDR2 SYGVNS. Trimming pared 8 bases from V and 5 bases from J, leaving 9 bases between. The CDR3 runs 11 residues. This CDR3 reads CASRTGETQYF. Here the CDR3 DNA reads TGTGCCAGCCGCACCGGGGAGACCCAGTACTTC. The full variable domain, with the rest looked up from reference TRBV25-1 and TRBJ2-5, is EADIYQTPRYLVIGTGKKITLECSQTMGHDKMYWYQQDPGMELHLIHYSYGVNSTEKGDLSSESTVSRIRTEHFPLTLESARPSHTSQYLCASRTGETQYFGPGTRLLVL.

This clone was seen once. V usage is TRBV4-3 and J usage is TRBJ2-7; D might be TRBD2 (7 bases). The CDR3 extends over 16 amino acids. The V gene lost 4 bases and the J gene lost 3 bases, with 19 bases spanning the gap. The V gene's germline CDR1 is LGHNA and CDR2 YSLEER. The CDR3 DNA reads TGCGCCAGCAGCCTTTACGGGGGGCATAACTTCTACGAGCAGTACTTC. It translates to CASSLYGGHNFYEQYF.

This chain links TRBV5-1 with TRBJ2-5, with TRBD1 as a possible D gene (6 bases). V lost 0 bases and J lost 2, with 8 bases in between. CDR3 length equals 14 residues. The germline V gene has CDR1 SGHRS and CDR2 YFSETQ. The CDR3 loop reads CASSLAGQQETQYF. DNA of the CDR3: TGCGCCAGCAGCTTGGCGGGACAACAAGAGACCCAGTACTTC.

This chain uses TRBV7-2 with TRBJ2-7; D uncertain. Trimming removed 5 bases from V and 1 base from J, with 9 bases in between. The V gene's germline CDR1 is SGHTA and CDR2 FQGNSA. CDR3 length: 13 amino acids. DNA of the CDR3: TGTGCCAGCAGCCTACCCCAATCCTACGAGCAGTACTTC. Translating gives CASSLPQSYEQYF.

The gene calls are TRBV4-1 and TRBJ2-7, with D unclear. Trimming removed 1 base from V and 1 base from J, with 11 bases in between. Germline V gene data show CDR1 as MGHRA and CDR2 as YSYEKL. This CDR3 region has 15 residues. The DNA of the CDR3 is TGCGCCAGCAGCCAAGTGCTGGGGATGTCCTACGAGCAGTACTTC. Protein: CASSQVLGMSYEQYF.

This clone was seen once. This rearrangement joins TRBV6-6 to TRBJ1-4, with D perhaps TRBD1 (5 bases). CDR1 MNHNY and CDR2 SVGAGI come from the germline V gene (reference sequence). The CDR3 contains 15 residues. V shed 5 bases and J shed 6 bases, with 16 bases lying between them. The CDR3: CASSHPRTGDEKLFF. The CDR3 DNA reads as TGTGCCAGCAGTCACCCAAGGACGGGGGATGAAAAACTGTTTTTT.